The T cell receptor beta chain described here comes from a study of blood T cell repertoires in COVID-19. For the study at large: The study drew acute and convalescent COVID-19 samples from the United States, Italy and Spain. PBMCs, B-cell-depleted T cells, or T cells provided the cDNA or gDNA that made up the material.

Original analysis: Amplified reference gene primers provided the basis for estimating nucleated cell counts. Profiled with immunoSEQ multiplex PCR; TCRdb holds only in-frame clones, not every one. Clone size and the V and J calls come from that table; the DNA yielded D and trimming. Of about 150,000 clones listed, 88% were seen once; the top ten hold approximately 2.3%. Germline V CDR1 and CDR2: SGHDT, YYEEEE. Trimming left V 6 bases short and J 3 bases short, with 12 bases between. The CDR3 sequence is 13 residues long. Material for sequencing was peripheral blood. This clonotype was obtained from a woman aged 70-85 years with acute or convalescent COVID-19. The chain joins TRBV5-6 to TRBJ1-2; a weak D match, TRBD1 (5 bases). CDR3 protein: CASKGRTHYGYTF. CDR3 DNA: TGTGCCAGCAAGGGGAGGACACACTATGGCTACACCTTC.